This TCR beta chain was retrieved from a study of vaccination and CD4 T cells after COVID-19. On the study more broadly: SARS-CoV-2 had been detected by nasal swab PCR in convalescent patients; several were mild, one severe. Median draw time for post-COVID samples was approximately 94 days post-diagnosis (range 35 to 161).

Comment on this clonotype: Its specificity is not known.

Treatment indicated: approximately nine-day PBMC culture with coronavirus spike peptide pools or control peptides (ViraFEST assay). Trimming removed 5 bases at V and 11 bases at J, with 15 bases between. Per germline, CDR1 SGHNT and CDR2 YENEEA. The CDR3 extends over 13 amino acids. General study points: Post-infection sampling omitted early timepoints and covered relatively few convalescent patients.

At the Johns Hopkins FTIC core, DNA taken from cultured CD4+ T cells was sequenced by way of the Oncomine TCR Beta short-read assay. From CD4+ T cells that had been cultured, genomic DNA was extracted. TCRdb recomputed calls from the PCR reads with MiXCR, one row per CDR3 protein. The profile shows roughly 8,300 distinct CDR3 sequences, about 61% of them singletons. V and J are TRBV11-3 and TRBJ2-2; possible D gene TRBD1, 6 bases. The material sequenced was cultured CD4+ T cells from blood, taken after SARS-CoV-2 vaccination. The receptor's source is a human donor with COVID-19. This CDR3 reads CASSASTGAELFF. The DNA for the CDR3 is TGTGCCAGCAGCGCCTCGACAGGTGCCGAGCTGTTTTTT.